This TCR beta chain was sequenced during a study of shared clonotypes between healthy human individuals. Generated by immunoSEQ multiplex PCR, the TCRdb table keeps only in-frame clones and is missing some. The sample yields about 510,000 clones, about three quarters seen once. Sequences were obtained from PBMCs. The TCR originated in a woman aged 35 to 49 in good health. Some clones in this sample may be carry-over from other donors' samples.

The CDR3: CASSPARTSGSYEQYF. The CDR3 DNA follows: TGTGCCAGCAGTCCAGCCCGGACTAGCGGGTCTTACGAGCAGTACTTC. The chain couples TRBV27 to TRBJ2-7; 11 bases fit TRBD2. V lost 5 bases and J lost 4; bases outside the gene matches: 10. The CDR3 extends over 16 amino acids. In germline, CDR1 is MNHEY, CDR2 SMNVEV (reference sequence).